The text below deals with one TCR beta chain. Its target is unknown. Trimming stripped 3 bases from V and 8 bases from J, with 20 bases between. The germline CDR1 and CDR2 sequences are SGHDT and YYEEEE. This CDR3 has 15 residues. This sample was included in a study of cytomegalovirus exposure and HLA in healthy donors. General study points: Specificity for CMV antigens was confirmed in vitro for three of the CMV-associated chains.

Researchers ran the PCR with 60 Vbeta and 13 Jbeta primers. Only in-frame clones appear in the TCRdb table, and some are missing; sequencing was by immunoSEQ multiplex PCR. The sample consists of roughly 150,000 clones, 65% to 80% of them appearing once. The chain carries TRBV5-6 and TRBJ1-1, with D hard to call. The receptor was isolated from a male donor in good health and CMV-seronegative. Material for sequencing was PBMCs. Written as DNA, the CDR3 is TGTGCCAGCAGCTCCCCGGGGTCTCCACTACTCGAAGCTTTCTTT. Protein: CASSSPGSPLLEAFF.